Below are 22 T cell receptor beta chains sequenced from a single sample in a study of CD8 T cells in ankylosing spondylitis (dated by TCRdb to 2017 to 2019). To prepare the library, 5' RACE was applied. Sequencing relied on an Illumina HiSeq 2500. Using fastp trimming at Q25 and MiXCR clonotype assembly, TCRdb reanalyzed the public sequencing data and kept in-frame beta chains. Under each unique CDR3 protein, matching rows form one entry showing the most common genes and DNA. In this sample the table shows around 150,000 distinct CDR3 sequences, under 45% of which occur a single time. The ten largest clones add up to around 15% of the sample. Sequencing was performed on synovial fluid, either unsorted or a sorted T cell fraction (not recorded which). These receptors all stem from a male donor with ankylosing spondylitis.

This clonotype was detected only a few times. The rearrangement joins TRBV6-1 to TRBJ1-1; 8 bases agree with TRBD1. Germline loops: CDR1 MNHNS, CDR2 SASEGT. The CDR3 sequence is 13 residues long. Unmatched junction bases numbered 4, after V lost 5 bases and J lost 5 bases. The CDR3 bases are TGTGCCAGCAGTCCACAGGGGGTGACTGAAGCTTTCTTT. It specifies CASSPQGVTEAFF.

The chain has TRBV29-1 and TRBJ2-7; 11 bases map to TRBD1. The length of the CDR3 is 13 residues. The trim removed 5 bases at V and 4 bases at J, leaving 4 bases unmatched. Germline loops: CDR1 SQVTM, CDR2 ANQGSEA. The CDR3 DNA reads as TGCAGCGTTAGGACAGGGGGCTCGTACGAGCAGTACTTC. It specifies CSVRTGGSYEQYF.

In its sample, this clonotype was seen many times. The chain has TRBV12-3 or TRBV12-4 and TRBJ2-1, with 7 bases fitting TRBD2. After removal of 3 bases from V and 8 bases from J, the junction contained 7 bases not matched to a gene. The CDR3 extends over 14 amino acids. As DNA, the CDR3 is TGTGCCAGCAGTTTCAGCGGGGCCCTGGATGAGCAGTTCTTC. It encodes CASSFSGALDEQFF.

The chain is built from TRBV27 and TRBJ2-1; 9 bases map to TRBD2. After removal of 4 bases from V and 7 bases from J, the junction contained 11 bases not matched to a gene. The germline gives CDR1 MNHEY, CDR2 SMNVEV (reference sequence). The CDR3 loop spans 16 amino acids. The CDR3 nucleotides read TGTGCCAGCAGTTCCTATAGCGGGAGAATTTTTAATGAGCAGTTCTTC. It yields the protein CASSSYSGRIFNEQFF.

This chain uses TRBV29-1 with TRBJ1-2; D uncertain. V lost 4 bases, J lost 8 bases, and 17 bases lay in between. CDR3 length equals 13 residues. The germline gives CDR1 SQVTM, CDR2 ANQGSEA. CDR3 nucleotides: TGCAGCGTTGGGCCCGCCCTGTCGGGGGGCTACACCTTC. This codes for CSVGPALSGGYTF.

The chain is built from TRBV5-1 and TRBJ2-5, with TRBD1 matching over 7 bases. Germline V gene sequence: CDR1 SGHRS, CDR2 YFSETQ. The CDR3 is 16 amino acids. The junction had 15 bases not matched to a gene; V was cut back by 4 bases and J by 6 bases. CDR3 coding DNA: TGCGCCAGCAGCCCTCCGACAGGGACCATATTTCAGACCCAGTACTTC. It encodes CASSPPTGTIFQTQYF.

The chain recombines TRBV6-1 with TRBJ2-4, with 10 bases identical to TRBD1. This CDR3 is 14 amino acids long. Germline V gives CDR1 MNHNS, CDR2 SASEGT. After removal of 6 bases from V and 9 bases from J, the junction contained 8 bases not matched to a gene. This chain's CDR3 is CASSPRDRGAIQYF. The CDR3 DNA follows: TGTGCCAGCAGCCCCCGGGACAGGGGCGCCATTCAGTACTTC.

The chain uses TRBV4-1 and TRBJ2-3; D call uncertain. In germline, CDR1 is MGHRA, CDR2 YSYEKL. V shed 4 bases and J shed 3 bases, with 8 bases lying between them. The CDR3 is made up of 13 amino acids. The CDR3 DNA reads as TGCGCCAGCAGCCCAGAGACTACAGATACGCAGTATTTT. Protein product: CASSPETTDTQYF.

The chain employs TRBV7-9 and TRBJ2-5, with D uncertain. Germline CDR1 and CDR2: SEHNR and FQNEAQ (reference sequence). The CDR3 runs to 15 residues. V shed 0 bases and J shed 4 bases, with 12 bases lying between them. The CDR3 is CASSLALRTVETQYF. CDR3 bases: TGTGCCAGCAGCTTAGCGCTCCGGACGGTAGAGACCCAGTACTTC.

The table lists this clonotype with a few counts. J is TRBJ2-1 and V is TRBV6-5; 12 nucleotides agree with TRBD2. This CDR3 has 15 amino acids. V trimming: 2 bases; J trimming: 9 bases; junction bases outside the gene matches: 5. Germline CDR1 reads MNHEY; CDR2 reads SVGAGI. CDR3 sequence (DNA): TGTGCCAGCAGTTACGGACTAGCGGGATTGGTTGAGCAGTTCTTC. Protein sequence: CASSYGLAGLVEQFF.

This clonotype appeared many times. The chain employs TRBV6-1 and TRBJ2-7, with 7 nucleotides matching TRBD1. The germline CDR1 and CDR2 sequences are MNHNS and SASEGT. The trim removed 1 base at V and 1 base at J, leaving 4 bases unmatched. The CDR3 has 15 residues. DNA of the CDR3: TGTGCCAGCAGTGAAGAGGGGGCAGGATCCTACGAGCAGTACTTC. This gives the protein CASSEEGAGSYEQYF.

CDR3 sequence: CASSLGGEVNTEAFF. CDR3 sequence (DNA): TGTGCCAGCAGTTTAGGTGGGGAAGTGAACACTGAAGCTTTCTTT. The chain recombines TRBV12-3 or TRBV12-4 with TRBJ1-1; D gene unclear. The V and J ends lost 1 base and 0 bases respectively, with 9 bases between them. The CDR3 covers 15 residues.

CDR3 DNA: TGTGCCAGCAGCCCCCTCCCTGCGGTTGAAGCTTTCTTT. Its protein is CASSPLPAVEAFF. The chain couples TRBV7-9 to TRBJ1-1; no definite D call. This CDR3 has 13 amino acids. Germline V gives CDR1 SEHNR, CDR2 FQNEAQ (reference sequence). V was pared by 5 bases and J by 7 bases, with 14 bases between.

This chain links TRBV7-9 with TRBJ1-6; 7 bases align to TRBD1. Looked up from germline, CDR1 is SEHNR and CDR2 is FQNEAQ (reference sequence). J lost 5 bases, V lost 0 bases, and 7 bases had no gene match. There are 17 residues in the CDR3. The CDR3 coding sequence is TGTGCCAGCAGCTTAGCCGACCCGGGACAGAATAATTCACCCCTCCACTTT. Protein product: CASSLADPGQNNSPLHF.

This clonotype was picked up a small number of times. The rearrangement links TRBV6-1 to TRBJ1-3; D unclear. Looked up from germline, CDR1 is MNHNS and CDR2 is SASEGT. V was shortened by 6 bases and J by 1 base, with 13 bases between the two germline ends. The CDR3 is 15 residues long. The CDR3 loop reads CASSQTPDSGNTIYF. CDR3 coding DNA: TGTGCCAGCAGCCAAACTCCGGATTCTGGAAACACCATATATTTT.

This chain links TRBV5-1 with TRBJ1-5; D unclear. The CDR3 has 15 residues. Germline V gene data show CDR1 as SGHRS and CDR2 as YFSETQ. V lost 0 bases to trimming and J lost 0 bases, with 7 bases between them. The CDR3 loop is CASSLAAISNQPQHF. The CDR3 coding sequence is TGCGCCAGCAGCTTGGCGGCAATTAGCAATCAGCCCCAGCATTTT.

The chain joins TRBV4-1 to TRBJ1-1, with no clear D. This CDR3 has 16 residues. In germline, CDR1 is MGHRA, CDR2 YSYEKL. Trimming stripped 1 base from V and 2 bases from J, with 14 bases between. CDR3 amino acids: CASSQVMGQFNTEAFF. For the CDR3, the DNA is TGCGCCAGCAGCCAAGTCATGGGTCAATTTAACACTGAAGCTTTCTTT.

The chain recombines TRBV5-1 with TRBJ1-2, with a tentative D call TRBD1 (5 bases). Germline V gives CDR1 SGHRS, CDR2 YFSETQ. This CDR3 region has 14 residues. Trimming took 3 bases from V and 6 from J, leaving 15 bases between them. For the CDR3, the DNA is TGCGCCAGCAGCTGGACATTAGGTCAGAATGGCTACACCTTC. Encoded protein: CASSWTLGQNGYTF.

The chain combines TRBV2 with TRBJ2-3, with 11 bases aligning to TRBD2. The ends lost 6 bases at V and 0 bases at J; junction bases unmatched: 8. CDR1 is SNHLY, CDR2 FYNNEI, per germline. The CDR3 has 17 residues. CDR3 nucleotide sequence: TGTGCCAGCAGCGGGACACTAGCGGGGGCTAGCACAGATACGCAGTATTTT. This gives the protein CASSGTLAGASTDTQYF.

A few counts support this clonotype. V usage is TRBV5-4 and J usage is TRBJ2-7; no firm D call. With 4 bases removed from V and 6 bases from J, the gap between germline ends came to 14 bases. This CDR3 is built from 13 residues. The germline gives CDR1 SGHNT, CDR2 YYREEE (reference sequence). The DNA for the CDR3 is TGTGCCAGCAGCCTCGACCCCGGAAGCGAGCAGTACTTC. Translating it yields CASSLDPGSEQYF.

The chain links TRBV4-2 to TRBJ2-7; D possibly uses TRBD1 or TRBD2 (5 bases each). The length of the CDR3 is 14 residues. In germline, CDR1 is LGHNA, CDR2 YNFKEQ. V lost 0 bases and J lost 3, with 9 bases in between. As DNA, the CDR3 is TGTGCCAGCAGCCAAGATCTGGGACGCTACGAGCAGTACTTC. Its protein is CASSQDLGRYEQYF.

The CDR3 DNA follows: TGCGCCAGCAGCCCCTTGTTTCTACGGAACACTGAAGCTTTCTTT. It encodes CASSPLFLRNTEAFF. The gene calls are TRBV5-1 and TRBJ1-1; D is undetermined. The CDR3 runs to 15 residues. V was shortened by 4 bases and J by 1 base, with 14 bases between the two germline ends. Per the germline V gene, CDR1 is SGHRS and CDR2 is YFSETQ.